Listed below are T cell receptor beta chains from one sample, sequenced in a study of cytomegalovirus exposure and HLA in healthy donors. Generated by immunoSEQ multiplex PCR, the TCRdb table keeps only in-frame clones and is missing some. The data show approximately 140,000 clones, with roughly four fifths seen just once and around an eighth held by the top ten. The sequenced sample was PBMCs. Receptor source: a human donor in good health. The CDR3 runs from the conserved cysteine through the conserved F or W. Each record gives: CDR3 protein, CDR3 DNA, V gene, J gene, D gene, clone size. A D gene is named only where the DNA matches it firmly. Expanded clones get a size class; other rows say once, few or many, or leave the size out.

cdr3_aa: CATPLRGMRMNTEAFF; cdr3_nt: TGCGCCACCCCTCTTAGGGGAATGCGCATGAACACTGAAGCTTTCTTT; v_call: TRBV23-1; j_call: TRBJ1-1; d_call: .; clone_size: .
cdr3_aa: CASSPGQGAITGELFF; cdr3_nt: TGCGCCAGCAGCCCCGGACAGGGGGCGATCACCGGGGAGCTGTTTTTT; v_call: TRBV4-1; j_call: TRBJ2-2; d_call: TRBD1; clone_size: .
cdr3_aa: CASSLVRTGELFF; cdr3_nt: TGTGCCAGCAGCTTAGTCAGAACCGGGGAGCTGTTTTTT; v_call: TRBV7-6; j_call: TRBJ2-2; d_call: .; clone_size: .
cdr3_aa: CASSLDTQGDYGYTF; cdr3_nt: TGTGCCAGCAGCTTAGATACCCAGGGGGACTATGGCTACACCTTC; v_call: TRBV11-2; j_call: TRBJ1-2; d_call: TRBD1; clone_size: .
cdr3_aa: CASSLRAGGWRNQPQHF; cdr3_nt: TGTGCCAGCAGCTTGAGGGCAGGGGGATGGCGCAATCAGCCCCAGCATTTT; v_call: TRBV7-6; j_call: TRBJ1-5; d_call: TRBD1; clone_size: .
cdr3_aa: CASSGRGGTDTQYF; cdr3_nt: TGTGCCAGCAGCGGTCGGGGAGGCACAGATACGCAGTATTTT; v_call: TRBV9; j_call: TRBJ2-3; d_call: .; clone_size: once
cdr3_aa: CASSLAWGDYEQYF; cdr3_nt: TGCGCCAGCAGCTTGGCCTGGGGGGACTACGAGCAGTACTTC; v_call: TRBV5-1; j_call: TRBJ2-7; d_call: .; clone_size: few
cdr3_aa: CASSPPNSQETQYF; cdr3_nt: TGTGCCAGCAGCCCACCGAACAGCCAAGAGACCCAGTACTTC; v_call: TRBV7-6; j_call: TRBJ2-5; d_call: .; clone_size: .
cdr3_aa: CASSYRGSTDTQYF; cdr3_nt: TGTGCCAGCAGTTACCGCGGGAGCACAGATACGCAGTATTTT; v_call: TRBV6-5; j_call: TRBJ2-3; d_call: .; clone_size: .
cdr3_aa: CASRSSGYTF; cdr3_nt: TGTGCCAGCAGAAGCTCTGGCTACACCTTC; v_call: TRBV21-1; j_call: TRBJ1-2; d_call: .; clone_size: .
cdr3_aa: CASSHLAGEHTDTQYF; cdr3_nt: TGCGCCAGCAGCCACTTAGCGGGAGAGCACACAGATACGCAGTATTTT; v_call: TRBV4-1; j_call: TRBJ2-3; d_call: TRBD2; clone_size: .
cdr3_aa: CAWSLGDSQNSPLHF; cdr3_nt: TGTGCCTGGAGTCTTGGGGACAGCCAAAATTCACCCCTCCACTTT; v_call: TRBV30; j_call: TRBJ1-6; d_call: TRBD1; clone_size: few
cdr3_aa: CASSPGIDYEQYF; cdr3_nt: TGTGCCAGCAGCCCGGGTATAGACTACGAGCAGTACTTC; v_call: TRBV5-4; j_call: TRBJ2-7; d_call: .; clone_size: .
cdr3_aa: CASKISGIGETQYF; cdr3_nt: TGTGCCAGCAAAATCAGCGGGATAGGTGAGACCCAGTACTTC; v_call: TRBV2; j_call: TRBJ2-5; d_call: TRBD2; clone_size: .
cdr3_aa: CASRGLFAGEETQYF; cdr3_nt: TGTGCCAGCAGGGGCCTCTTTGCGGGGGAAGAGACCCAGTACTTC; v_call: TRBV27; j_call: TRBJ2-5; d_call: TRBD2; clone_size: .
cdr3_aa: CASSWGQYNEQFF; cdr3_nt: TGTGCCAGCAGTTGGGGACAGTACAATGAGCAGTTCTTC; v_call: TRBV27; j_call: TRBJ2-1; d_call: TRBD1; clone_size: .
cdr3_aa: CASSPLWDRSYEQYF; cdr3_nt: TGTGCCAGCAGCCCCCTCTGGGACAGGTCCTACGAGCAGTACTTC; v_call: TRBV7-2; j_call: TRBJ2-7; d_call: TRBD1; clone_size: .
cdr3_aa: CASSLASGFTEAFF; cdr3_nt: TGTGCCAGCAGCTTGGCTTCAGGATTCACTGAAGCTTTCTTT; v_call: TRBV5-5; j_call: TRBJ1-1; d_call: .; clone_size: .
cdr3_aa: CASSATGTGLYNSPLHF; cdr3_nt: TGTGCCAGCAGCGCCACCGGGACAGGGCTGTATAATTCACCCCTCCACTTT; v_call: TRBV11-2; j_call: TRBJ1-6; d_call: TRBD1; clone_size: .
cdr3_aa: CASSFDRGIYGYTF; cdr3_nt: TGTGCCAGCAGTTTCGACAGGGGGATCTATGGCTACACCTTC; v_call: TRBV6-5; j_call: TRBJ1-2; d_call: TRBD1; clone_size: .
cdr3_aa: CASSLETGTRGAETQYF; cdr3_nt: TGTGCCAGCAGCTTAGAAACGGGGACTAGGGGGGCGGAGACCCAGTACTTC; v_call: TRBV7-9; j_call: TRBJ2-5; d_call: TRBD2; clone_size: .
cdr3_aa: CASSPGLQNTDTQYF; cdr3_nt: TGTGCCAGCAGTCCGGGACTCCAAAACACAGATACGCAGTATTTT; v_call: TRBV27; j_call: TRBJ2-3; d_call: .; clone_size: once
cdr3_aa: CASSGTSGSGTDTQYF; cdr3_nt: TGTGCCAGCAGTGGAACTAGCGGGAGTGGCACAGATACGCAGTATTTT; v_call: TRBV6-1; j_call: TRBJ2-3; d_call: TRBD2; clone_size: few
cdr3_aa: CASSVGQMGETQYF; cdr3_nt: TGTGCCAGCAGCGTAGGACAGATGGGGGAGACCCAGTACTTC; v_call: TRBV9; j_call: TRBJ2-5; d_call: .; clone_size: .
cdr3_aa: CASSLSGGNYEQYF; cdr3_nt: TGTGCCAGCAGCTTATCGGGGGGAAACTACGAGCAGTACTTC; v_call: TRBV7-8; j_call: TRBJ2-7; d_call: TRBD2; clone_size: once
cdr3_aa: CASSPGFSNEQFF; cdr3_nt: TGTGCCAGCAGTCCAGGGTTTAGCAATGAGCAGTTCTTC; v_call: TRBV27; j_call: TRBJ2-1; d_call: .; clone_size: .
cdr3_aa: CASSVGGETEAFF; cdr3_nt: TGTGCCAGCAGCGTCGGGGGGGAAACTGAAGCTTTCTTT; v_call: TRBV9; j_call: TRBJ1-1; d_call: .; clone_size: .
cdr3_aa: CASTLIDSNQPQHF; cdr3_nt: TGTGCCAGCACCCTAATTGATAGCAATCAGCCCCAGCATTTT; v_call: TRBV2; j_call: TRBJ1-5; d_call: .; clone_size: .
cdr3_aa: CASPDDRVGTGELFF; cdr3_nt: TGTGCCAGCCCGGACGACAGGGTAGGCACCGGGGAGCTGTTTTTT; v_call: TRBV6-1; j_call: TRBJ2-2; d_call: TRBD1; clone_size: .
cdr3_aa: CASSPTQGMNTEAFF; cdr3_nt: TGCGCCAGCAGCCCCACTCAGGGGATGAACACTGAAGCTTTCTTT; v_call: TRBV4-1; j_call: TRBJ1-1; d_call: .; clone_size: once
cdr3_aa: CAWSVATGHLVEQYF; cdr3_nt: TGTGCCTGGAGTGTAGCAACAGGACATCTAGTCGAGCAGTACTTC; v_call: TRBV30; j_call: TRBJ2-7; d_call: .; clone_size: .
cdr3_aa: CASTRQGGSGNTIYF; cdr3_nt: TGTGCCAGCACCCGACAGGGTGGCTCTGGAAACACCATATATTTT; v_call: TRBV6-5; j_call: TRBJ1-3; d_call: TRBD1; clone_size: .
cdr3_aa: CASSRDRSYEQYF; cdr3_nt: TGTGCCAGCAGTAGGGACAGGTCCTACGAGCAGTACTTC; v_call: TRBV28; j_call: TRBJ2-7; d_call: TRBD1; clone_size: .
cdr3_aa: CASSPGPRGEKLFF; cdr3_nt: TGTGCCAGCTCCCCCGGACCGCGGGGTGAAAAACTGTTTTTT; v_call: TRBV2; j_call: TRBJ1-4; d_call: .; clone_size: .
cdr3_aa: CATSRDQGGDAHFTDTQYF; cdr3_nt: TGTGCCACCAGCAGAGATCAAGGGGGCGACGCCCATTTCACAGATACGCAGTATTTT; v_call: TRBV15; j_call: TRBJ2-3; d_call: TRBD1; clone_size: .
cdr3_aa: CASSPGRAYEQYF; cdr3_nt: TGTGCCAGTAGTCCGGGAAGGGCCTACGAGCAGTACTTC; v_call: TRBV19; j_call: TRBJ2-7; d_call: .; clone_size: .
cdr3_aa: CASSFGGGGNTEAFF; cdr3_nt: TGTGCCAGCAGCTTTGGGGGGGGTGGAAACACTGAAGCTTTCTTT; v_call: TRBV7-9; j_call: TRBJ1-1; d_call: .; clone_size: .
cdr3_aa: CASSSRTAWGTDTQYF; cdr3_nt: TGTGCCAGCAGCTCCCGGACAGCCTGGGGCACAGATACGCAGTATTTT; v_call: TRBV9; j_call: TRBJ2-3; d_call: .; clone_size: .
cdr3_aa: CASSVIGGLAGAETQYF; cdr3_nt: TGTGCCAGCAGTGTAATAGGCGGGCTAGCGGGTGCAGAGACCCAGTACTTC; v_call: TRBV27; j_call: TRBJ2-5; d_call: TRBD2; clone_size: .
cdr3_aa: CASNRQGAYEQYF; cdr3_nt: TGTGCCAGCAACCGACAGGGGGCTTACGAGCAGTACTTC; v_call: TRBV2; j_call: TRBJ2-7; d_call: TRBD1; clone_size: .
cdr3_aa: CASSDLGGKSTDTQYF; cdr3_nt: TGTGCCAGCAGTGATCTGGGGGGAAAGTCCACAGATACGCAGTATTTT; v_call: TRBV2; j_call: TRBJ2-3; d_call: .; clone_size: .
cdr3_aa: CASEDDRGQETQYF; cdr3_nt: TGTGCCAGCGAGGATGACAGGGGCCAAGAGACCCAGTACTTC; v_call: TRBV2; j_call: TRBJ2-5; d_call: TRBD1; clone_size: .
cdr3_aa: CASSPRWGARSYEQYF; cdr3_nt: TGTGCCAGCAGCCCGAGGTGGGGAGCGAGGTCCTACGAGCAGTACTTC; v_call: TRBV2; j_call: TRBJ2-7; d_call: .; clone_size: .
cdr3_aa: CASSQEPTPTEAFF; cdr3_nt: TGCGCCAGCAGCCAAGAGCCCACTCCCACTGAAGCTTTCTTT; v_call: TRBV4-1; j_call: TRBJ1-1; d_call: .; clone_size: few
cdr3_aa: CASSQEQETQYF; cdr3_nt: TGTGCCAGCAGCCAAGAACAGGAGACCCAGTACTTC; v_call: TRBV4-2; j_call: TRBJ2-5; d_call: .; clone_size: .
cdr3_aa: CASSLPGLVSANEQFF; cdr3_nt: TGTGCCAGCAGCTTACCGGGACTAGTTTCTGCCAATGAGCAGTTCTTC; v_call: TRBV7-3; j_call: TRBJ2-1; d_call: TRBD2; clone_size: .
cdr3_aa: CSVEVGQAVNEQFF; cdr3_nt: TGCAGCGTTGAAGTAGGACAGGCGGTCAATGAGCAGTTCTTC; v_call: TRBV29-1; j_call: TRBJ2-1; d_call: TRBD1; clone_size: .
cdr3_aa: CASSLVGRYNEQFF; cdr3_nt: TGTGCCAGCAGTTTAGTCGGTCGATACAATGAGCAGTTCTTC; v_call: TRBV28; j_call: TRBJ2-1; d_call: .; clone_size: .
cdr3_aa: CASSVDRGRETQYF; cdr3_nt: TGTGCCAGCAGCGTGGACAGGGGGCGAGAGACCCAGTACTTC; v_call: TRBV7-6; j_call: TRBJ2-5; d_call: TRBD1; clone_size: .
cdr3_aa: CASSASGRDYNEQFF; cdr3_nt: TGTGCCAGCAGCGCTAGCGGGAGGGACTACAATGAGCAGTTCTTC; v_call: TRBV6-1; j_call: TRBJ2-1; d_call: TRBD2; clone_size: .
cdr3_aa: CAWSGWTGVGEQYF; cdr3_nt: TGTGCCTGGAGTGGCTGGACGGGGGTAGGTGAGCAGTACTTC; v_call: TRBV30; j_call: TRBJ2-7; d_call: .; clone_size: .
cdr3_aa: CASSVASSGTIGNEQFF; cdr3_nt: TGTGCCAGCAGCGTAGCGTCTAGCGGGACTATTGGCAATGAGCAGTTCTTC; v_call: TRBV9; j_call: TRBJ2-1; d_call: TRBD2; clone_size: .
cdr3_aa: CASSLRDRGTYEQYF; cdr3_nt: TGTGCCAGCAGCTTGAGGGACAGGGGCACCTACGAGCAGTACTTC; v_call: TRBV5-4; j_call: TRBJ2-7; d_call: TRBD1; clone_size: few
cdr3_aa: CAISADRNTGELFF; cdr3_nt: TGTGCCATCAGTGCTGACAGGAACACCGGGGAGCTGTTTTTT; v_call: TRBV10-3; j_call: TRBJ2-2; d_call: .; clone_size: once